Listed below are T cell receptor beta chains from one sample, sequenced in a study of T cell responses to AZD1222 COVID-19 vaccine. Generated by immunoSEQ multiplex PCR, the TCRdb table keeps only in-frame clones and is missing some. The profile shows 140,000 or so clones, roughly 90% of them singletons. Sample: peripheral blood, taken on day 0 of AZD1222 vaccination. The receptors were gathered from an adult in good health. CDR3s include the opening cysteine and the closing phenylalanine or tryptophan. Fields, in order: clone size, V gene, J gene, D gene, CDR3 DNA, CDR3 protein. The D gene is left open where the match is weak. Clone size, where shown, is once, few, many, or a class for clones that have expanded.

size: -
V: TRBV28
J: TRBJ1-2
D: -
DNA: TGTGCCAGCAGTCTGTACAGGGTAGGATCTAACTATGGCTACACCTTC
CDR3: CASSLYRVGSNYGYTF

size: once
V: TRBV28
J: TRBJ2-5
D: -
DNA: TGTGCCAGCAGTTCCAATACCCAAGAGACCCAGTACTTC
CDR3: CASSSNTQETQYF

size: -
V: TRBV27
J: TRBJ1-6
D: TRBD1
DNA: TGTGCCAGCAGCCTTGGACAGGCGGCACCCCTCCACTTT
CDR3: CASSLGQAAPLHF

size: -
V: TRBV5-6
J: TRBJ2-7
D: -
DNA: TGTGCCAGCAGTTTTGGGGCAGGGGCCTACGAGCAGTACTTC
CDR3: CASSFGAGAYEQYF

size: -
V: TRBV10-3
J: TRBJ2-7
D: -
DNA: TGTGCCATCAGTGGCCGCAGCCACGAGCAGTACTTC
CDR3: CAISGRSHEQYF

size: -
V: TRBV3-1/TRBV3-2
J: TRBJ1-2
D: -
DNA: TGTGCCAGCAGCCATTTGGGGGCCCCACTCTCCAACTATGGCTACACCTTC
CDR3: CASSHLGAPLSNYGYTF

size: -
V: TRBV10-3
J: TRBJ2-1
D: -
DNA: TGTGCCACTAGGAACAATGAGCAGTTCTTC
CDR3: CATRNNEQFF

size: -
V: TRBV7-2
J: TRBJ2-7
D: -
DNA: TGTGCCAGCAGCCACAGACCCGGCCTTGCCTACGAGCAGTACTTC
CDR3: CASSHRPGLAYEQYF

size: -
V: TRBV5-6
J: TRBJ2-7
D: TRBD2
DNA: TGTGCCAGCAGCTTGGCCGGGGGGAGGGTTGGGTACGAGCAGTACTTC
CDR3: CASSLAGGRVGYEQYF

size: few
V: TRBV6-5
J: TRBJ1-1
D: -
DNA: TGTGCCAGCAGTCCCCCCGTGGGGAACACTGAAGCTTTCTTT
CDR3: CASSPPVGNTEAFF

size: once
V: TRBV5-5
J: TRBJ1-5
D: -
DNA: TGTGCCAGTAGCGAGGCTGTTGGCAATCAGCCCCAGCATTTT
CDR3: CASSEAVGNQPQHF

size: once
V: TRBV11-2
J: TRBJ2-3
D: TRBD1
DNA: TGTGCCAGCAGCTTTGACAGGGGATCCGATACGCAGTATTTT
CDR3: CASSFDRGSDTQYF

size: -
V: TRBV7-9
J: TRBJ2-3
D: -
DNA: TGTGCCAGCAGCTTAGAGTCGGGGATACTCACAGATACGCAGTATTTT
CDR3: CASSLESGILTDTQYF

size: -
V: TRBV6-1
J: TRBJ1-4
D: TRBD1
DNA: TGTGCCAGCAGTGAAGCAGAGGGACAGGGGAATGAAAAACTGTTTTTT
CDR3: CASSEAEGQGNEKLFF

size: once
V: TRBV7-8
J: TRBJ2-1
D: -
DNA: TGTGCCAGCAGCTTAGCGGGACTTCTCGCGCAGTTCTTC
CDR3: CASSLAGLLAQFF

size: -
V: TRBV7-2
J: TRBJ1-2
D: -
DNA: TGTGCCAGCAGCCCAATTGCCGGCTACTATGGCTACACCTTC
CDR3: CASSPIAGYYGYTF

size: -
V: TRBV7-9
J: TRBJ1-2
D: -
DNA: TGTGCCGGAGACAGATCCTTCTATGGCTACACCTTC
CDR3: CAGDRSFYGYTF

size: once
V: TRBV7-6
J: TRBJ2-1
D: -
DNA: TGTGCCAGCAGCTTACAGGGGTCCAATGAGCAGTTCTTC
CDR3: CASSLQGSNEQFF

size: -
V: TRBV3-1/TRBV3-2
J: TRBJ1-6
D: TRBD1
DNA: TGTGCCAGCAGCCAAGATACGACAGGGGCCTCACCCCTCCACTTT
CDR3: CASSQDTTGASPLHF

size: -
V: TRBV27
J: TRBJ2-5
D: TRBD1
DNA: TGTGCCAGCAGTTTAATGACAGGGCTATGGGAGACCCAGTACTTC
CDR3: CASSLMTGLWETQYF

size: -
V: TRBV5-1
J: TRBJ1-6
D: -
DNA: TGCGCCAGCAGCGTCCGGGACGGCGGGAATTCACCCCTCCACTTT
CDR3: CASSVRDGGNSPLHF

size: -
V: TRBV10-3
J: TRBJ2-5
D: -
DNA: TGTGCCATCAGTGAGAATCCAGGGGGAGGTTCAGAGACCCAGTACTTC
CDR3: CAISENPGGGSETQYF

size: -
V: TRBV9
J: TRBJ2-1
D: TRBD2
DNA: TGTGCCAGCAGCGTAGATTCGGGAGGGGGATACAATGAGCAGTTCTTC
CDR3: CASSVDSGGGYNEQFF

size: once
V: TRBV6-5
J: TRBJ1-5
D: -
DNA: TGTGCCAGCCAGGAGGGCAATCAGCCCCAGCATTTT
CDR3: CASQEGNQPQHF

size: -
V: TRBV27
J: TRBJ2-7
D: -
DNA: TGTGCCAGCAGCACCGCAGGGGTGGGGGGACCCTACTCCTACGAGCAGTACTTC
CDR3: CASSTAGVGGPYSYEQYF

size: -
V: TRBV18
J: TRBJ2-7
D: -
DNA: TGTGCCAGCTCACCATCGCCAGGACCCTACGAGCAGTACTTC
CDR3: CASSPSPGPYEQYF

size: -
V: TRBV13
J: TRBJ2-7
D: -
DNA: TGTGCCAGCAGCTTAGACAAGGGTCCCTACGAGCAGTACTTC
CDR3: CASSLDKGPYEQYF

size: -
V: TRBV29-1
J: TRBJ1-4
D: -
DNA: TGCAGCGCTAGGGCCGCAACTAATGAAAAACTGTTTTTT
CDR3: CSARAATNEKLFF

size: -
V: TRBV5-4
J: TRBJ1-1
D: -
DNA: TGTGCCAGCAGCTTGGACAGGCTAAAGAACGTGAACACTGAAGCTTTCTTT
CDR3: CASSLDRLKNVNTEAFF

size: once
V: TRBV5-4
J: TRBJ1-2
D: -
DNA: TGTGCCAGCAGCTTGAGGGACACGGTATATGGCTACACCTTC
CDR3: CASSLRDTVYGYTF

size: -
V: TRBV27
J: TRBJ2-1
D: -
DNA: TGTGCCAGCAGTTTACGGGACGGGATCTACAATGAGCAGTTCTTC
CDR3: CASSLRDGIYNEQFF

size: -
V: TRBV7-9
J: TRBJ2-7
D: TRBD2
DNA: TGTGCCAGCAGCACCATACTAGCGTCGACCTACGAGCAGTACTTC
CDR3: CASSTILASTYEQYF

size: many
V: TRBV6-4
J: TRBJ2-6
D: -
DNA: TGTGCCAGCAGTGTGGACAGCTCTGGGGCCAACGTCCTGACTTTC
CDR3: CASSVDSSGANVLTF

size: -
V: TRBV5-4
J: TRBJ2-7
D: -
DNA: TGTGCCAGCAGCTTCAACAGGGACGAGCAGTACTTC
CDR3: CASSFNRDEQYF

size: -
V: TRBV25-1
J: TRBJ1-2
D: -
DNA: TGTGCCAGCAGAATACCCCCCACAGACTATGGCTACACCTTC
CDR3: CASRIPPTDYGYTF

size: -
V: TRBV7-6
J: TRBJ2-3
D: TRBD2
DNA: TGTGCCAGCAGCTCAGCGGGAGTTCGGGACCGCACAGATACGCAGTATTTT
CDR3: CASSSAGVRDRTDTQYF

size: -
V: TRBV28
J: TRBJ1-1
D: -
DNA: TGTGCCAGCAGTTTTTTCCCCGGTCTAGATAGGGGAGTGAACACTGAAGCTTTCTTT
CDR3: CASSFFPGLDRGVNTEAFF